The 5 T cell receptor beta chains presented below share a single source sample, sequenced in a study of blood T cell repertoires in COVID-19. Libraries were prepared by immunoSEQ multiplex PCR; TCRdb keeps only in-frame clonotypes and omits some of them. The table records 160,000 or so clones, 80% of them present only once. The sample taken for sequencing was peripheral blood. The receptors here all came from a man aged 55 to 70 with acute or convalescent COVID-19.

V is TRBV4-3 and J is TRBJ1-5; 7 bases line up with TRBD1. CDR3 length equals 16 residues. Germline values: CDR1 LGHNA, CDR2 YSLEER. J was trimmed by 5 bases and V by 0 bases; bases with no gene match: 7. The CDR3 protein is CASSQDRGGTHQPQHF. The CDR3 bases are TGCGCCAGCAGCCAAGATCGAGGGGGCACACATCAGCCCCAGCATTTT.

This clone was found a few times. This CDR3 reads CAISELDGPPEQFF. The CDR3 nucleotides read TGTGCCATCAGTGAACTAGACGGTCCCCCTGAGCAGTTCTTC. This chain uses TRBV10-3 with TRBJ2-1; weak D call: TRBD2 (5 bases). V dropped 3 bases and J dropped 9 bases, with 15 bases sitting between them. Germline V lookup: CDR1 ENHRY, CDR2 SYGVKD. The length of the CDR3 is 14 residues.

V and J are TRBV5-1 and TRBJ2-3, with 7 nucleotides matching TRBD2. The V gene's germline CDR1 is SGHRS and CDR2 YFSETQ. Germline trimming cut 0 bases from V and 0 bases from J; bases unmatched to any gene: 4. This CDR3 contains 16 residues. This CDR3 is CASSLGRERSTDTQYF. The CDR3 nucleotides are TGCGCCAGCAGCTTGGGGCGGGAGCGCAGCACAGATACGCAGTATTTT.

The chain links TRBV2 to TRBJ1-3; D is ambiguous. In germline, CDR1 is SNHLY, CDR2 FYNNEI. V dropped 1 base and J dropped 7 bases, with 8 bases sitting between them. CDR3 length: 13 residues. The CDR3 DNA is TGTGCCAGCAGTGAAGAAGAACGGAACACCATATATTTT. Its protein product is CASSEEERNTIYF. The variable domain in full, with the rest retrieved from reference TRBV2 and TRBJ1-3, is EPEVTQTPSHQVTQMGQEVILRCVPISNHLYFYWYRQILGQKVEFLVSFYNNEISEKSEIFDDQFSVERPDGSNFTLKIRSTKLEDSAMYFCASSEEERNTIYFGEGSWLTVV.

The chain uses TRBV29-1 and TRBJ2-2, with TRBD1 matching 7 bases. The CDR3 covers 14 residues. Germline CDR1 reads SQVTM; CDR2 reads ANQGSEA. With 5 bases clipped from V and 4 bases from J, the junction kept 7 bases outside the gene matches. The CDR3 nucleotides read TGCAGCGTTACAGGGGTGAGGGGCACCGGGGAGCTGTTTTTT. Amino acid sequence: CSVTGVRGTGELFF.